A single T cell receptor (beta chain) is shown here with its context. The clone's antigen remains unknown. Base-call qualities are not available, and no considerably larger clone is one nucleotide away. The sample is drawn from a study of T cell responses to AZD1222 COVID-19 vaccine (dated by TCRdb to about 2021). Regarding the complete study: AZD1222 recipients given second doses at about 4 weeks or at about 12 weeks were pooled, since spike-specific TCR depth and breadth were not found to differ between the two schedules. A total of 233 trial participants underwent TCR sequencing, of whom 207 had received two doses of AZD1222 and around 26 had received two doses of the MenACWY control vaccine. Trial participants were enrolled into age subgroups of 18-55, 56-69 and 70-plus years, which contained 148, 28 and 57 TCR-sequenced participants, respectively. Study-wide conclusions, independent of this receptor: After two AZD1222 doses, spike-specific TCR breadth and depth were significantly higher than at day 0 and than in MenACWY recipients. Epitopes outside the regions mutated in the B.1.351 and B.1.1.7 variants were reportedly recognized by nearly half of the unique spike-specific TCRs. Because no day 14 peak-response samples were available, the repertoires could be characterized only after the peak T cell response. The whole spike protein was spanned by vaccine-associated CD4 TCRs, and dominant responses were seen in regions 160-218 and 743-854. In the small 56-69-year group, the increase in depth fell short of significance, most likely because of low power. Conclusions about previously exposed vaccinees are limited because only a handful of AZD1222 recipients were SARS-CoV-2 seropositive at baseline. Participants were mostly white British, with more females than males. The authors suggested clonal diversity may have been underestimated.

Interpreted using the paper, the time point label stands for: baseline before first vaccination. Samples from vaccinated people were obtained from the UK trials COV001 and COV002, which included a single-blind randomized controlled phase 2/3 trial of AZD1222 (ChAdOx1 nCoV-19) in healthy adults. Trial participant PBMC samples were collected at day 0 and day 28 after the second dose for TCRbeta chain sequencing. From the cysteine through the phenylalanine, the CDR3 covers 15 amino acids. The sequence is cut down to CDR3 DNA, 45 bases in frame from base 1. The junction shows trimming of 6 bases on V and 3 bases on J, and the gene matches do not reach 8 bases of it. The germline V gene sets CDR1 to ENHRY and CDR2 to SYGVKD. The CDR3 regions of human TCRbeta chains were analyzed by immunosequencing. As for the authors' bioinformatics: TCRs in the repertoires were matched against a reference library of SARS-CoV-2-specific TCRs that had been generated with the MIRA antigen-specificity platform. Breadth was defined as the fraction of unique TCRs that were SARS-CoV-2-associated. Depth was defined as the fraction of total T cells that were SARS-CoV-2-associated. Using the MIRA data, each spike-specific TCR was mapped to the spike region that the TCR reacts to and placed in a CD4 or CD8 class. Log10-transformed breadth and depth values were compared by one-way ANOVA with Sidak's multiple comparisons tests. As stored in TCRdb, this immuneACCESS dataset retains in-frame rearrangements with V and J assigned. A fraction of the clones does not appear; measured against another copy, unresolved V genes explain less than half of the discrepancy, and the remainder lacks a known reason. From that table come the V and J calls and clone size; the DNA was used to work out D and trimming. Present in this sample are 150,000 to 200,000 clones, around nine tenths of which were seen just once. The ten largest clones represent roughly 1.7% of the sample.

The receptor was derived from an adult in good health. This specimen consisted of peripheral blood, obtained on day 0 of AZD1222 vaccination. This sequence uses TRBV10-3 and TRBJ2-3, and 8 junctional nucleotides match TRBD2. The CDR3 has the sequence CAIRQAGGRTDTQYF. In nucleotide form, the sequence is TGTGCCATCAGGCAGGCGGGGGGCCGTACAGATACGCAGTATTTT.